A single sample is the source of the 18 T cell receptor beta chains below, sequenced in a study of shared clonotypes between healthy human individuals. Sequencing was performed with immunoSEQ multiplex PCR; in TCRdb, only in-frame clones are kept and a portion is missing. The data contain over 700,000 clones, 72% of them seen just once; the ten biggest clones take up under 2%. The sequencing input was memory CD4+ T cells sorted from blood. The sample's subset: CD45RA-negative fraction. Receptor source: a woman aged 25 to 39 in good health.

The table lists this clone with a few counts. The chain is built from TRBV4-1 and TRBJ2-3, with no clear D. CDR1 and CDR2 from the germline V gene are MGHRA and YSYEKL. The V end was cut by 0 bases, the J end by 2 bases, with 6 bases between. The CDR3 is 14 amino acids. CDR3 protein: CASSQEGPTDTQYF. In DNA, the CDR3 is TGCGCCAGCAGCCAAGAGGGCCCCACAGATACGCAGTATTTT.

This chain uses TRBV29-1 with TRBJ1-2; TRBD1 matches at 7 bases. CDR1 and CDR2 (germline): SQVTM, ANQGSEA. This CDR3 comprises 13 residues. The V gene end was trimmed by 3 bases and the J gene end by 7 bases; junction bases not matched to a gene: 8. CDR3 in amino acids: CSVERPGGFGYTF. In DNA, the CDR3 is TGCAGCGTTGAGAGACCAGGGGGTTTTGGCTACACCTTC.

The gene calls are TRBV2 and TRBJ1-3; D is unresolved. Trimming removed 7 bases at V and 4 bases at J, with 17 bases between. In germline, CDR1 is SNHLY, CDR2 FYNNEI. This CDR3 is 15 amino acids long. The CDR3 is CASTYSKTRGNTIYF. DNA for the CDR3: TGTGCCAGCACCTACAGTAAGACCCGAGGAAACACCATATATTTT. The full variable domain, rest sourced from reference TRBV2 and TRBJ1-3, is EPEVTQTPSHQVTQMGQEVILRCVPISNHLYFYWYRQILGQKVEFLVSFYNNEISEKSEIFDDQFSVERPDGSNFTLKIRSTKLEDSAMYFCASTYSKTRGNTIYFGEGSWLTVV.

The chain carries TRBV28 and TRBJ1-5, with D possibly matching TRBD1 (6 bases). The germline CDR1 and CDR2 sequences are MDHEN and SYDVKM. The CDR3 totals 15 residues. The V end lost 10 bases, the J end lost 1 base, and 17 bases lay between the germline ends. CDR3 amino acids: CATTSGGASNQPQHF. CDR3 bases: TGTGCCACCACGAGTGGGGGGGCCAGCAATCAGCCCCAGCATTTT.

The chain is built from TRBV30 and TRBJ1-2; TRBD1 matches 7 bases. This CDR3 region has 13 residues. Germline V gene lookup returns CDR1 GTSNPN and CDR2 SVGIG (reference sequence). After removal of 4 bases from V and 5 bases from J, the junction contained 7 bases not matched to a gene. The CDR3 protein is CAWKWDRTYGYTF. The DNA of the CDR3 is TGTGCCTGGAAGTGGGACAGAACTTATGGCTACACCTTC.

The CDR3 DNA reads TGTGGACCAGGGTCCCTTTGCTACGAGCAGTACTTC. Residues: CGPGSLCYEQYF. The V and J genes are TRBV6-4 and TRBJ2-7; perhaps TRBD1 as D (5 bases). Germline-derived CDR1 and CDR2 are MRHNA and SNTAGT. The CDR3 totals 12 residues.

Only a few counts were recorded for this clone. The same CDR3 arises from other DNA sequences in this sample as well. The CDR3 bases are TGCGCCAGCAGCTCGACAGGGGGAGACTATGGCTACACCTTC. Its protein is CASSSTGGDYGYTF. This chain links TRBV5-1 with TRBJ1-2; 9 nucleotides match TRBD1. The V gene end was trimmed by 3 bases and the J gene end by 3 bases; junction bases not matched to a gene: 3. Germline-derived CDR1 and CDR2 are SGHRS and YFSETQ. The CDR3 loop spans 14 amino acids.

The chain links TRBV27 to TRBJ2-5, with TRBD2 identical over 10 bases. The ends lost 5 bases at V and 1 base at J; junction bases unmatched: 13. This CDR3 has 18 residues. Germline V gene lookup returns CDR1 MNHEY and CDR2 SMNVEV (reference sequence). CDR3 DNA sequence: TGTGCCAGCAGTCTCCGTCTAGCGGGAGATTGGGGCCAAGAGACCCAGTACTTC. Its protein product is CASSLRLAGDWGQETQYF.

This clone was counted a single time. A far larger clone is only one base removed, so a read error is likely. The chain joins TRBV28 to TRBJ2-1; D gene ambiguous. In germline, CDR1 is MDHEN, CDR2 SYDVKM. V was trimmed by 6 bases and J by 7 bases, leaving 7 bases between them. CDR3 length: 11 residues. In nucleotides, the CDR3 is TGTGCCAGCAGAGAACGTAATGAGCAGTTCTTC. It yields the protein CASRERNEQFF.

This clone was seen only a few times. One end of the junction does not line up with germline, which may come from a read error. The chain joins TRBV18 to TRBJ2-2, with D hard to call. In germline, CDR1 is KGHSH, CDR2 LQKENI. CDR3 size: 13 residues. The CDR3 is CASSPPQEGELFF. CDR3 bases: TGTGCCAGCTCCCCACCCCAAGAAGGGGAGCTGTTTTTT.

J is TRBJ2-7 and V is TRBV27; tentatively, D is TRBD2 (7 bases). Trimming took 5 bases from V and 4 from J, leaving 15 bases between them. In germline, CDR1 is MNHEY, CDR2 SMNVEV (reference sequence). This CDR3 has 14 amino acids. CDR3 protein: CASSPQGGWYEQYF. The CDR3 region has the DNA TGTGCCAGCAGTCCACAGGGAGGGTGGTACGAGCAGTACTTC.

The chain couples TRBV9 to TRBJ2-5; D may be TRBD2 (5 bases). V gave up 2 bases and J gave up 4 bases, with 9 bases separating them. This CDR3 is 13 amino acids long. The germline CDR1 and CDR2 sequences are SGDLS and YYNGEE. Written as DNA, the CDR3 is TGTGCCAGCAGCGTTAGCAGCGGAGAGACCCAGTACTTC. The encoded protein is CASSVSSGETQYF.

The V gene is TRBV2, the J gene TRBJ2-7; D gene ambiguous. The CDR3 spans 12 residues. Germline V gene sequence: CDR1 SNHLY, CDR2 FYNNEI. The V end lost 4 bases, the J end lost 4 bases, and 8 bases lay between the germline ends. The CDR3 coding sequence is TGTGCCAGCAGTGCCACAATGTACGAGCAGTACTTC. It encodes CASSATMYEQYF.

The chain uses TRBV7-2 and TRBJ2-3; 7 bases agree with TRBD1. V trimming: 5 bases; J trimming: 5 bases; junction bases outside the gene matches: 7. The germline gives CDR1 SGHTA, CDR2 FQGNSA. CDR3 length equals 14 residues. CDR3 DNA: TGTGCCAGCAGCCTCGGGACAGTGGGAGATACGCAGTATTTT. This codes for CASSLGTVGDTQYF.

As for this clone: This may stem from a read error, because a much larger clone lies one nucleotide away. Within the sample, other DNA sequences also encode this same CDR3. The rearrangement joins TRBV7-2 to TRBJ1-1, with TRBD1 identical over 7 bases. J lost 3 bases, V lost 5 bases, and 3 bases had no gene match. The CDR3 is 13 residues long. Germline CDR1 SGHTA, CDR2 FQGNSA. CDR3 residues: CASSRQGYTEAFF. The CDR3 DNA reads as TGTGCCAGCAGCCGACAGGGCTACACTGAAGCTTTCTTT.

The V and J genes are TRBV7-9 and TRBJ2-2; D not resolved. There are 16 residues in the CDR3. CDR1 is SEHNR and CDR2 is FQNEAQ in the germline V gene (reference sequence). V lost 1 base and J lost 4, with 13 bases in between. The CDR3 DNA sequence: TGTGCCAGCAGCTTAGTGGCTAACCTCATCACCGGGGAGCTGTTTTTT. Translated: CASSLVANLITGELFF.

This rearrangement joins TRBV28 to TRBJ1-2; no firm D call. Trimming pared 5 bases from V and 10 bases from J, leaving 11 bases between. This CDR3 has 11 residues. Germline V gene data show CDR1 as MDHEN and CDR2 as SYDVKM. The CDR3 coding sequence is TGTGCCAGCAGTCGGATCCGGGACTACACCTTC. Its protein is CASSRIRDYTF.

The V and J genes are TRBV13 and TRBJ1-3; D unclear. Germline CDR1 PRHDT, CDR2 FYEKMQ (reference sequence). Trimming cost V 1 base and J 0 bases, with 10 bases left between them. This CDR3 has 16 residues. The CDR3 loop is CASSLDGRLSGNTIYF. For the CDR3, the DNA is TGTGCCAGCAGCTTAGATGGTAGACTCTCTGGAAACACCATATATTTT.